These 24 T cell receptor beta chains were all obtained from the same sample, sequenced in a study of human T cells and chemical hapten exposure. Time point denoted: pre-sensitization, week 0. The sample's treatment: therapeutic diphenylcyclopropenone sensitization with weekly scalp DPC. A single record per CDR3 protein comes from TCRdb applying MiXCR to the RACE reads. The sample has under 200,000 distinct CDR3 sequences, more than 25% seen once; the top ten hold less than 3.5%. This sample comprised whole blood, obtained in connection with sensitization to the hapten diphenylcyclopropenone (DPC). The receptors here all came from a woman aged 30 to 39 with alopecia areata. Some clones in this sample may be carry-over from other donors' samples.

The rearrangement links TRBV4-3 to TRBJ1-6; D ambiguous. The V end lost 2 bases, the J end lost 7 bases, and 12 bases lay between the germline ends. The CDR3 covers 15 residues. Germline V CDR1 and CDR2: LGHNA, YSLEER. In DNA, the CDR3 is TGCGCCAGCAGCCAAACGGACGCCGGGAATTCACCCCTCCACTTT. Residues: CASSQTDAGNSPLHF.

This chain links TRBV6-6 with TRBJ1-6, with a possible D match to TRBD1 (6 bases). The germline CDR1 and CDR2 sequences are MNHNY and SVGAGI (reference sequence). This CDR3 spans 13 amino acids. With 6 bases removed from V and 10 bases from J, the gap between germline ends came to 13 bases. Here the CDR3 DNA reads TGTGCCAGCAGACCAGGGGTACTATCACCCCTCCACTTT. This codes for CASRPGVLSPLHF.

This chain uses TRBV7-9 with TRBJ2-5; D is ambiguous. The CDR3 contains 10 residues. V lost 7 bases and J 5 bases, leaving 5 bases between the germline ends. Germline V gives CDR1 SEHNR, CDR2 FQNEAQ (reference sequence). This CDR3 is CASIGETQYF. DNA of the CDR3: TGTGCCAGCATAGGGGAGACCCAGTACTTC.

This clonotype was found a few times. The genes are TRBV28 and TRBJ1-1; D is unresolved. V lost 6 bases, J lost 3 bases, and 5 bases lay in between. Germline assignment: CDR1 MDHEN and CDR2 SYDVKM. The CDR3 extends over 11 amino acids. This CDR3 is CASSPDTEAFF. The CDR3, as DNA: TGTGCCAGCAGCCCAGACACTGAAGCTTTCTTT.

This clonotype was recorded many times. This rearrangement joins TRBV29-1 to TRBJ1-2, with D possibly matching TRBD1 (6 bases). CDR3 length: 12 amino acids. Deletions cut 5 bases from V and 5 bases from J, with 12 bases between. Germline values: CDR1 SQVTM, CDR2 ANQGSEA. The CDR3 DNA is TGCAGCGTTCGGGGGGCAAATTATGGCTACACCTTC. Protein product: CSVRGANYGYTF. The variable domain in full, completed from reference TRBV29-1 and TRBJ1-2, reads SAVISQKPSRDICQRGTSLTIQCQVDSQVTMMFWYRQQPGQSLTLIATANQGSEATYESGFVIDKFPISRPNLTFSTLTVSNMSPEDSSIYLCSVRGANYGYTFGSGTRLTVV.

Notes on this clonotype: Lacking the conserved final phenylalanine or tryptophan, this CDR3 likely reflects a read error. No DNA is shown, since the ends of the CDR3 on it are uncertain; the CDR3 is the one TCRdb lists. V usage is TRBV6-2 or TRBV6-3 and J usage is TRBJ1-2; TRBD1 was called by the table and not checked on the DNA. The CDR3 is 13 amino acids in total, end residues counted. CDR1 is MNHEY, CDR2 SVGEGT, per germline. The CDR3 region is CASSYSGTGIGLL.

This rearrangement joins TRBV20-1 to TRBJ1-2; TRBD1 matches 7 bases. V trimming: 6 bases; J trimming: 8 bases; junction bases outside the gene matches: 15. Germline CDR1 DFQATT, CDR2 SNEGSKA (reference sequence). The CDR3 totals 14 residues. CDR3 residues: CSADPPAGGIGYTF. The CDR3 coding sequence is TGCAGTGCAGATCCCCCCGCAGGGGGTATCGGCTACACCTTC.

The chain recombines TRBV7-8 with TRBJ2-3, with 7 bases lining up with TRBD2. The CDR3 covers 16 residues. V shed 0 bases and J 6 bases; nucleotides not matched to a gene: 9. In germline, CDR1 is SGHVS, CDR2 FQNEAQ. This CDR3 is CASSLAWGGVSDTQYF. For the CDR3, the DNA is TGTGCCAGCAGCTTAGCGTGGGGGGGAGTTTCGGATACGCAGTATTTT.

The rearrangement links TRBV20-1 to TRBJ1-5, with D uncertain. The CDR3 length is 13 residues. Germline V gene lookup returns CDR1 DFQATT and CDR2 SNEGSKA (reference sequence). Trimming cost V 6 bases and J 6 bases, with 15 bases left between them. The CDR3 sequence: CSAVSEVSQPQHF. The CDR3 nucleotides read TGCAGTGCGGTATCGGAGGTGAGTCAGCCCCAGCATTTT.

This sequence joins TRBV7-9 and TRBJ1-1; D is undetermined. There are 14 residues in the CDR3. CDR1 SEHNR and CDR2 FQNEAQ come from the germline V gene (reference sequence). The germline V and J ends were trimmed by 4 bases and 0 bases, with 9 bases remaining between them. CDR3 region: CASSSPIMNTEAFF. For the CDR3, the DNA is TGTGCCAGCAGCTCACCAATCATGAACACTGAAGCTTTCTTT.

This clonotype was seen repeatedly, ten times or more. The chain is built from TRBV7-8 and TRBJ2-7, with 8 bases that match TRBD2. V shed 0 bases, J shed 2 bases, and the junction held 0 bases outside the gene matches. The CDR3 is made up of 14 amino acids. CDR1 and CDR2 from the germline V gene are SGHVS and FQNEAQ. The CDR3 is CASSLAGLAYEQYF. Here the CDR3 DNA reads TGTGCCAGCAGCTTAGCGGGACTAGCCTACGAGCAGTACTTC.

J is TRBJ1-5 and V is TRBV30, with D possibly matching TRBD1 (6 bases). Per the germline V gene, CDR1 is GTSNPN and CDR2 is SVGIG (reference sequence). Trimming pared 0 bases from V and 5 bases from J, leaving 11 bases between. This CDR3 has 14 residues. The CDR3 spells CAWSVGQGYQPQHF. In nucleotides, the CDR3 is TGTGCCTGGAGTGTAGGCCAGGGGTATCAGCCCCAGCATTTT.

This clonotype was seen a handful of times. The chain joins TRBV20-1 to TRBJ2-1, with 7 bases identical to TRBD1. The CDR3 length is 14 residues. Germline lookup yields CDR1 DFQATT and CDR2 SNEGSKA (reference sequence). The junction had 5 bases not matched to a gene; V was cut back by 0 bases and J by 6 bases. The CDR3: CSARDLQGSNEQFF. CDR3 sequence (DNA): TGCAGTGCTAGAGACTTACAGGGGAGCAATGAGCAGTTCTTC.

This clonotype was picked up a small number of times. The rearrangement links TRBV29-1 to TRBJ2-3, with TRBD2 matching over 8 bases. This CDR3 contains 14 residues. Germline V CDR1 and CDR2: SQVTM, ANQGSEA. CDR3 sequence: CSTTGTSGTDTQYF. The CDR3 DNA reads TGCAGTACTACCGGGACTAGTGGCACAGATACGCAGTATTTT.

This clonotype has only a few counts. The chain links TRBV5-1 to TRBJ1-1, with 7 bases fitting TRBD1. Germline V CDR1 and CDR2: SGHRS, YFSETQ. The CDR3 length is 14 residues. V dropped 2 bases and J dropped 6; count of bases not matched to a gene: 7. CDR3 residues: CASSFQQGKSEAFF. The CDR3 DNA follows: TGCGCCAGCAGCTTCCAACAGGGGAAGTCTGAAGCTTTCTTT.

This chain connects TRBV7-2 to TRBJ1-2; TRBD1 agrees at 10 bases. The CDR3 is 13 residues long. In germline, CDR1 is SGHTA, CDR2 FQGNSA. Trimming cost V 5 bases and J 7 bases; bases outside gene matches: 4. CDR3 bases: TGTGCCAGCAGCCCCCGGACAGGGGGTGGCTACACCTTC. Amino acids: CASSPRTGGGYTF.

This clonotype was detected a few times. The J gene is TRBJ2-3, the V gene TRBV28; TRBD2 might be the D (6 bases). V was cut by 5 bases and J by 4 bases, with 16 bases left in between. This CDR3 has 15 residues. The germline CDR1 and CDR2 sequences are MDHEN and SYDVKM. The CDR3 DNA follows: TGTGCCAGCAGTCCCTCTGGGTGGGGGGCAGATACGCAGTATTTT. It specifies CASSPSGWGADTQYF.

This clonotype was seen a handful of times. V and J are TRBV6-1 and TRBJ2-4, with D unclear. The length of the CDR3 is 13 residues. CDR1 is MNHNS and CDR2 is SASEGT in the germline V gene. Trimming cost V 8 bases and J 0 bases, with 8 bases left between them. DNA for the CDR3: TGTGCCAGCGTCGAGTCAGCCAAAAACATTCAGTACTTC. Translated: CASVESAKNIQYF.

The chain links TRBV6-2 or TRBV6-3 to TRBJ1-2, with D unresolved. The CDR3 extends over 12 amino acids. Germline values: CDR1 MNHEY, CDR2 SVGEGT. V lost 0 bases and J lost 8, with 7 bases in between. CDR3 DNA sequence: TGTGCCAGCAGTTACTCCGAGGGAGGCTACACCTTC. The encoded protein is CASSYSEGGYTF.

This rearrangement joins TRBV20-1 to TRBJ2-7, with unresolved D. The CDR3 has 13 residues. Germline V CDR1 and CDR2: DFQATT, SNEGSKA (reference sequence). V lost 1 base and J 4 bases, leaving 11 bases between the germline ends. As DNA, the CDR3 is TGCAGTGCTAGAGGTTTGTCAGGTTACGAGCAGTACTTC. Its protein is CSARGLSGYEQYF.

This clonotype has more than one count but fewer than ten. This chain connects TRBV4-1 to TRBJ2-2, with unresolved D. Between the trimmed V and J ends, which lost 1 base and 6 bases, there was a span of 9 bases. CDR1 is MGHRA and CDR2 is YSYEKL in the germline V gene. The CDR3 spans 14 residues. CDR3 protein: CASSQVRVPGELFF. The CDR3 coding sequence is TGCGCCAGCAGCCAAGTCCGCGTACCCGGGGAGCTGTTTTTT.

This clonotype was found a few times. This chain's CDR3 is CSVADKAEQYF. CDR3 DNA sequence: TGCAGCGTTGCTGACAAAGCCGAGCAGTACTTC. The chain uses TRBV29-1 and TRBJ2-7; D not certain. Trimming cost V 4 bases and J 6 bases, with 10 bases left between them. The length of the CDR3 is 11 residues. Germline CDR1 is SQVTM and CDR2 is ANQGSEA.

This rearrangement joins TRBV20-1 to TRBJ1-1; no definite D call. The V end lost 3 bases, the J end lost 4 bases, and 6 bases lay between the germline ends. CDR1 and CDR2 (germline): DFQATT, SNEGSKA (reference sequence). The CDR3 consists of 11 residues. CDR3 amino acids: CSASTVTEAFF. The CDR3, as DNA: TGCAGTGCTAGCACAGTCACTGAAGCTTTCTTT.

In its sample, this clonotype was seen a few times. The V gene is TRBV18, the J gene TRBJ2-7; D is possibly TRBD1 (6 bases). Germline values: CDR1 KGHSH, CDR2 LQKENI. Trimming took off 3 bases at V and 2 bases at J, with 11 bases between the two ends. The CDR3 has 14 residues. The CDR3 nucleotides read TGTGCCAGCTCACCGGCAGGGGCAACCTACGAGCAGTACTTC. Protein: CASSPAGATYEQYF.